This is a list of T cell receptor beta chains from one sample in a study of Graves' ophthalmopathy and Graves' hyperthyroidism. A single record per CDR3 protein comes from TCRdb applying MiXCR to the multiplex PCR reads. Here the sample spans more than 1,000,000 distinct CDR3 sequences, approximately 35% being singletons. The material sequenced was peripheral blood or thyroid tissue (not recorded which). Receptors originate from an adult man with Graves' hyperthyroidism. Both conserved end residues are part of each CDR3. D genes are given only for firm matches. Not every row has a clone size; where given, it reads once, few, many or a size class.

V	size	D	J	CDR3	DNA
TRBV7-9	-	TRBD1	TRBJ1-2	CASSKKGGSNYGYTF	TGTGCCAGCAGCAAGAAAGGGGGCAGCAACTATGGCTACACCTTC
TRBV10-2	-	-	TRBJ2-2	CASSEPGSGELFF	TGCGCCAGCAGTGAGCCAGGGTCCGGGGAGCTGTTTTTT
TRBV14	-	-	TRBJ2-7	CASSVQLNAYEQYF	TGTGCCAGCAGCGTACAGCTGAACGCCTACGAGCAGTACTTC
TRBV7-2	-	TRBD1	TRBJ2-5	CASRPQGVSETQYF	TGTGCCAGCAGACCCCAGGGGGTTTCAGAGACCCAGTACTTC
TRBV11-2	many	TRBD1	TRBJ1-2	CASSAWGTGGGYGYTF	TGTGCCAGCAGCGCATGGGGGACAGGGGGAGGCTATGGCTACACCTTC
TRBV27	many	-	TRBJ1-1	CASSLRGTRQNTEAFF	TGTGCCAGCAGTTTAAGGGGAACACGGCAAAACACTGAAGCTTTCTTT
TRBV6-2/TRBV6-3	-	-	TRBJ2-7	CASSYSIRDGSYEQYF	TGTGCCAGCAGTTACTCGATTCGGGACGGATCCTACGAGCAGTACTTC
TRBV12-3/TRBV12-4	few	-	TRBJ2-7	CASSLLDAPYEQYF	TGTGCCAGCAGTTTATTGGACGCACCCTACGAGCAGTACTTC
TRBV10-3	-	TRBD1	TRBJ2-7	CAIRRGQGDAEQYF	TGTGCCATCAGAAGGGGACAGGGGGATGCCGAGCAGTACTTC
TRBV5-5	many	-	TRBJ1-1	CASSTGPMNTEAFF	TGTGCCAGCAGCACGGGACCGATGAACACTGAAGCTTTCTTT
TRBV25-1	-	-	TRBJ1-6	CARGSDNSPLHF	TGTGCCCGCGGGTCGGATAATTCACCCCTCCACTTT
TRBV14	many	-	TRBJ1-6	CASSQDTEPRYSPLHF	TGTGCCAGCAGCCAAGATACGGAGCCCCGGTACTCACCCCTCCACTTT
TRBV7-8	-	TRBD1	TRBJ2-2	CASSRGQGGIAGELFF	TGTGCCAGCAGCAGGGGACAGGGTGGCATCGCCGGGGAGCTGTTTTTT
TRBV9	many	-	TRBJ1-3	CASSESGTSGNTIYF	TGTGCCAGCAGCGAATCAGGGACCTCTGGAAACACCATATATTTT
TRBV29-1	few	TRBD1	TRBJ2-5	CSVGKGARETQYF	TGCAGCGTTGGGAAGGGGGCGCGAGAGACCCAGTACTTC
TRBV15	many	-	TRBJ1-5	CATSRDVRGGSNQPQHF	TGTGCCACCAGCAGAGATGTCCGCGGGGGCAGCAATCAGCCCCAGCATTTT
TRBV7-9	-	-	TRBJ1-6	CASSLSHTDSPLHF	TGTGCCAGCAGCTTAAGTCACACCGATTCACCCCTCCACTTT
TRBV5-6	-	-	TRBJ1-2	CASSPDSYMGYTF	TGTGCCAGCAGCCCAGACAGCTATATGGGCTACACCTTC
TRBV11-2	many	-	TRBJ1-4	CASSLGQGYEKLFF	TGTGCCAGCAGCTTGGGCCAGGGTTATGAAAAACTGTTTTTT
TRBV9	many	-	TRBJ2-7	CASSVGRRAYEQYF	TGTGCCAGCAGCGTAGGCAGAAGGGCTTACGAGCAGTACTTC
TRBV7-8	-	-	TRBJ2-7	CARAPLHEQYF	TGTGCCAGGGCCCCTCTCCACGAGCAGTACTTC
TRBV10-3	-	TRBD2	TRBJ2-2	CASSELATNTGELFF	TGTGCCAGCAGCGAACTAGCGACGAACACCGGGGAGCTGTTTTTT
TRBV2	-	TRBD2	TRBJ2-7	CASNPSGREYGEQYF	TGTGCCAGCAATCCTAGCGGGAGGGAATACGGCGAGCAGTACTTC
TRBV29-1	few	-	TRBJ1-2	CSVGTGETGNYGYTF	TGCAGCGTTGGGACGGGGGAAACAGGCAACTATGGCTACACCTTC
TRBV5-1	many	-	TRBJ2-7	CASSLADSTYEQYF	TGCGCCAGCAGCTTGGCGGACTCAACCTACGAGCAGTACTTC
TRBV2	-	TRBD2	TRBJ2-7	CASTGLGPYEQYF	TGTGCCAGCACGGGACTAGGACCTTACGAGCAGTACTTC
TRBV7-9	-	TRBD1	TRBJ2-7	CASSLGSSGQGSQQYF	TGTGCCAGCAGCTTGGGTTCCTCGGGACAGGGAAGTCAGCAGTACTTC
TRBV7-2	many	TRBD1	TRBJ1-1	CASSSQGFGTEAFF	TGTGCCAGCAGCTCACAGGGGTTTGGCACTGAAGCTTTCTTT
TRBV12-3/TRBV12-4	-	-	TRBJ2-7	CASSRTIPGEQYF	TGTGCCAGCAGCCGGACAATCCCAGGCGAGCAGTACTTC
TRBV12-3/TRBV12-4	few	-	TRBJ1-2	CASSHWPFMVYGYTF	TGTGCCAGCAGCCACTGGCCATTTATGGTCTATGGCTACACCTTC
TRBV29-1	-	-	TRBJ1-3	CSVEVGTGSDF	-
TRBV2	many	TRBD2	TRBJ2-7	CASSMSGGGYEQYF	TGTGCCAGCAGTATGAGCGGGGGCGGTTACGAGCAGTACTTC
TRBV2	few	TRBD2	TRBJ2-5	CASSQGLAGSGTQYF	TGTGCCAGCAGTCAGGGACTAGCGGGATCGGGGACCCAGTACTTC
TRBV7-8	many	TRBD1	TRBJ1-2	CASSVAPRGVHYGYTF	TGTGCCAGCAGCGTAGCACCCAGGGGGGTTCACTATGGCTACACCTTC
TRBV7-2	-	-	TRBJ1-6	CASSASGGLQSPLHF	TGTGCCAGCAGCGCGAGTGGGGGTCTGCAATCACCCCTCCACTTT
TRBV6-5	-	-	TRBJ2-7	CASISPQVEQYF	TGTGCCAGCATTTCCCCCCAGGTCGAGCAGTACTTC
TRBV7-2	few	TRBD1	TRBJ2-7	CASSARGAGTGVLEQYF	TGTGCCAGCAGCGCCCGGGGGGCGGGGACAGGGGTTTTGGAGCAGTACTTC
TRBV20-1	many	TRBD1	TRBJ2-7	CSASAPLTGGYEQYF	TGCAGTGCCTCCGCACCGCTGACAGGGGGCTACGAGCAGTACTTC
TRBV10-3	-	-	TRBJ1-4	CAISESIQPNEKLFF	TGTGCCATCAGTGAGTCGATCCAGCCAAATGAAAAACTGTTTTTT
TRBV25-1	-	-	TRBJ1-1	CASSFAPTVNTEAFF	TGTGCCAGCAGTTTTGCCCCGACAGTGAACACTGAAGCTTTCTTT
TRBV20-1	few	-	TRBJ1-3	CSARWGGGGTPGNTIYF	TGCAGTGCTAGATGGGGGGGGGGCGGAACGCCTGGAAACACCATATATTTT
TRBV24-1	-	-	TRBJ2-7	CASRYRRNAYEQYF	TGTGCCAGCAGGTACAGGAGGAACGCCTACGAGCAGTACTTC
TRBV6-6	-	TRBD1	TRBJ1-2	CASRIGQATYGYTF	TGTGCCAGCAGGATCGGACAGGCAACCTATGGCTACACCTTC
TRBV6-5	-	-	TRBJ2-7	CASSYSSVQGYEQYF	TGTGCCAGCAGTTACTCATCGGTCCAGGGCTACGAGCAGTACTTC
TRBV12-3/TRBV12-4	few	-	TRBJ1-5	CASSLSGGDVAPGQPQHF	TGTGCCAGCAGTTTGAGTGGAGGGGATGTAGCTCCAGGTCAGCCCCAGCATTTT
TRBV5-1	many	TRBD1	TRBJ1-6	CASSSAPDRGFSPLHF	TGCGCCAGCAGCTCAGCTCCGGACAGGGGGTTCTCACCCCTCCACTTT
TRBV19	-	-	TRBJ1-1	CASSPARDEAFF	TGTGCCAGTAGTCCGGCCCGGGATGAAGCTTTCTTT
TRBV29-1	-	-	TRBJ2-6	CSVEANSGANVLTF	TGCAGCGTTGAGGCAAACTCTGGGGCCAACGTCCTGACTTTC
TRBV20-1	-	-	TRBJ1-5	CSARDVGYQPRHF	TGCAGTGCTAGAGATGTGGGGTACCAGCCCCGGCATTTT
TRBV4-1	few	-	TRBJ2-5	CASSQDERQTQYF	TGCGCCAGCAGCCAAGACGAGCGGCAGACCCAGTACTTC
TRBV24-1	-	TRBD2	TRBJ2-1	CATSDPGLAAYEQFF	TGTGCCACCAGTGATCCGGGACTAGCGGCCTATGAGCAGTTCTTC
TRBV20-1	many	-	TRBJ2-5	CSARMGGETQYF	TGCAGTGCCCGAATGGGCGGGGAGACCCAGTACTTC
TRBV19	few	-	TRBJ1-5	CASRDPLRYSNQPQHF	TGTGCCAGCAGGGACCCCCTACGGTATAGCAATCAGCCCCAGCATTTT
TRBV20-1	once	-	TRBJ1-5	CSATDSQESNQPHHF	TGCAGTGCTACGGACAGCCAGGAGAGCAATCAGCCCCATCATTTT
TRBV5-4	-	TRBD1	TRBJ2-5	CASSRNIGTAQETQYF	TGTGCCAGCAGCAGGAACATCGGGACAGCTCAAGAGACCCAGTACTTC
TRBV5-5	-	-	TRBJ1-5	CAGSVDRLGEPQHF	TGTGCCGGCAGCGTGGACCGCCTTGGGGAGCCCCAGCATTTT
TRBV10-2	-	-	TRBJ1-2	CASSESRPYGYTF	TGCGCCAGCAGTGAGTCTCGCCCCTATGGCTACACCTTC
TRBV7-9	-	TRBD1	TRBJ1-6	CASSLGGQEGLHF	TGTGCCAGCAGCTTAGGGGGACAGGAAGGCCTCCACTTT